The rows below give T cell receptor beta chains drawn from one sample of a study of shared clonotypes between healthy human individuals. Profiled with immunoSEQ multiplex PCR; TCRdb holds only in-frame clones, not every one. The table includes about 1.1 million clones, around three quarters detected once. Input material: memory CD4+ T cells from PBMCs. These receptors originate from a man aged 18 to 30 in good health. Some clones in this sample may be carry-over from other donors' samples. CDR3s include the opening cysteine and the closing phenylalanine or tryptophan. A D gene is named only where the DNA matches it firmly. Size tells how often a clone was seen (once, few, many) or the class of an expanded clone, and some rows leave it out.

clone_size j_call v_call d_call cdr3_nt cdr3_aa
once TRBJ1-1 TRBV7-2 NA TGTGCCAGCAGCGCTAACTGGGGCACTGAAGCTTTCTTT CASSANWGTEAFF
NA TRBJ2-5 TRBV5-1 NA TGCGCCAGCAGCTTGGCGCAAGAGACCCAGTACTTC CASSLAQETQYF
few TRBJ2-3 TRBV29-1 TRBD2 TGCAGCGTCGCTAGCGGAGGAGCGGATACGCAGTATTTT CSVASGGADTQYF
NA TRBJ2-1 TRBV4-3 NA TGCGCCAGCAGCCAAGGTGGGGCCCGAGCCACACGTGAGCAGTTCTTC CASSQGGARATREQFF
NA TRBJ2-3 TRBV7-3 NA TGTGCCAGCAGCTTGAACCGCGCGGGAGATACGCAGTATTTT CASSLNRAGDTQYF
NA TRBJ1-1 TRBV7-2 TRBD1 TGTGCCAGCAGCTTTCACAGACAGGGCACTGAAGCTTTCTTT CASSFHRQGTEAFF
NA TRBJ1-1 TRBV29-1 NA TGCAGCGTTGAACGGGGGGATCGGCTGAGGAACACTGAAGCTTTCTTT CSVERGDRLRNTEAFF
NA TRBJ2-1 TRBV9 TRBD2 TGTGCCAGCAGCGCTTACCTGGAGGGACTAGCGGGAAGGTGGGATGAGCAGTTCTTC CASSAYLEGLAGRWDEQFF
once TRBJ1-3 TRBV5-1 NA TGCGCCAGCAGCTTGGGCTTCTTGCAACTCTCTGGAAACACCATATATTTT CASSLGFLQLSGNTIYF
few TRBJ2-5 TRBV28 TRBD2 TGTGCCAGCAGTCGGGGCTCGGGGGGGGCAGAGACCCAGTACTTC CASSRGSGGAETQYF
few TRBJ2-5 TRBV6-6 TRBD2 TGTGCCAGTGCGACTAGCGCCTCCCAAGAGACCCAGTACTTC CASATSASQETQYF
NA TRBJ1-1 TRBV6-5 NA TGTGCCAGTACTCGGGGTTTGGTGACTGAAGCTTTCTTT CASTRGLVTEAFF
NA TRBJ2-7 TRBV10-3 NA TGTGCCATCAGTACCGGGCCGGAGGAGGAGCAGTACTTC CAISTGPEEEQYF
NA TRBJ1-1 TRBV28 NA TGTGCCAGCAGGCTTCTTCGGGACACTGAAGCTTTCTTT CASRLLRDTEAFF
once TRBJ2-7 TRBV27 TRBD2 TGTGCCAGCAGTTCCGGGACTAGGGTCCACGAGCAGTACTTC CASSSGTRVHEQYF
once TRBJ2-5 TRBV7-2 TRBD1 TGTGCCAGCAGCTGGCCTGGGACAGGGGTGGGTGAGCAGTACTTC CASSWPGTGVGEQYF
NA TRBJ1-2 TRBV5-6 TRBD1 TGTGCCAGCAGCTTGGCCAAGGGGGCATATTGGGATGAGGACTATGGCTACACCTTC CASSLAKGAYWDEDYGYTF
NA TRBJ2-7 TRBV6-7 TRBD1 TGTGCCAGCACCTGGCTGTCAGGGGGTAGGTACGAGCAGTACTTC CASTWLSGGRYEQYF
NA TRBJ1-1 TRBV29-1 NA TGCAGCGGCTATAACACTGAAGCTTTCTTT CSGYNTEAFF
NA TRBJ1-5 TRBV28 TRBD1 TGTGCCAGCAGTTCACCGACAGGGGGCAATCAGCCCCAGCATTTT CASSSPTGGNQPQHF
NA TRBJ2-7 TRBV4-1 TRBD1 TGCGCCAGCAGCCAAGCGGGACAGGGTCTCAGCTACGAGCAGTACTTC CASSQAGQGLSYEQYF
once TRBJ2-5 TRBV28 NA TGTGCCAGCATGGAGCCGGGGGAGACCCAGTACTTC CASMEPGETQYF
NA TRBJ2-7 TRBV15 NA TGTGCCACCAGCAGAGATGGTGGGGAAACCTACGAGCAGTACTTC CATSRDGGETYEQYF
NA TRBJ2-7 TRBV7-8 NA TGTGCCAGCAGCTTCGGAGCTTCGGGGTTCTCCTACGAGCAGTACTTC CASSFGASGFSYEQYF
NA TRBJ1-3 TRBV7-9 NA TGTGCCAGCAGCCCCGGGGGGGGCGGGCCGTCGGGAAACACCATATATTTT CASSPGGGGPSGNTIYF
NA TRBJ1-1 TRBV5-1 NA TGCGCCAGCAGCGGGACAAGGATCGGGGTCACTGAAGCTTTCTTT CASSGTRIGVTEAFF
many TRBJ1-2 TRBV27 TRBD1 TGTGCCAGCAGTTTTGGGGACAGGGGACCATATGGCTACACCTTC CASSFGDRGPYGYTF
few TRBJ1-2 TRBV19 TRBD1 TGTGCCAGTAGTCGACAGGGCACCTATGGCTACACCTTC CASSRQGTYGYTF
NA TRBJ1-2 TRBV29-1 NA TGCAGCGTTGGGCAGGGCTATGGCTACACCTTC CSVGQGYGYTF
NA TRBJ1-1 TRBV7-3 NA TGTGCCAGCAGCTTAACGGGGGGTCCGAGCACTGAAGCTTTCTTT CASSLTGGPSTEAFF
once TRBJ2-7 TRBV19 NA TGTGCCAGTAGTATATCGGAGACAGCAGACTCCTACGAGCAGTACTTC CASSISETADSYEQYF
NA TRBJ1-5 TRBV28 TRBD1 TGTGCCAGCATTCCACAGGACAGGCCTCATCAGCCCCAGCATTTT CASIPQDRPHQPQHF
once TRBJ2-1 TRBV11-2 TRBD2 TGTGCCAGCAGCTTAGTGCGGGAGGGCAGGGCCGGGGCGCAGTTCTTC CASSLVREGRAGAQFF
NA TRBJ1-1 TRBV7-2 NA TGTGCCAGCAGCTACCAGAAGAACACTGAAGCTTTCTTT CASSYQKNTEAFF
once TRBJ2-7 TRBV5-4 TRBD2 TGTGCCAGCACCCCTGGCGGGACTAGGACCTACGAGCAGTACTTC CASTPGGTRTYEQYF
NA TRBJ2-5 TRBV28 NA TGTGCCAGCAGGCCGCGTGGGAGCGGAGTGGAGACCCAGTACTTC CASRPRGSGVETQYF
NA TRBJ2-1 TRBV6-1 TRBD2 TGTGCCAGCAGTGAACGGAGCGGGAGTACCCATGAGCAGTTCTTC CASSERSGSTHEQFF
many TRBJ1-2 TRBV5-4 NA TGTGCCAGCAGCTTGGACAGGGAGGTCTATGGCTACACCTTC CASSLDREVYGYTF
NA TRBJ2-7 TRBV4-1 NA TGCGCCAGCAGCTTGGGGAGAGGGCGGTCGTTGGAGCAGTACTTC CASSLGRGRSLEQYF
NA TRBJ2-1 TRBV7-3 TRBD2 TGTGCCAGCAGCATCGGACTAGCGGGAAAGGGCCACAATGAGCAGTTCTTC CASSIGLAGKGHNEQFF
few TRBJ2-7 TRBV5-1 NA TGCGCCAGCAGCCTGGCGCAGGGCGAGCAGTACTTC CASSLAQGEQYF
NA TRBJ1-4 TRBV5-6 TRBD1 TGTGCCAGCAGTCTGGGACAGGGAAATGAAAAACTGTTTTTT CASSLGQGNEKLFF
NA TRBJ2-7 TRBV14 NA TGTGCCAGCAGCCATATCCCCCCGCGTAGCGGAGTAGTCTACGAGCAGTACTTC CASSHIPPRSGVVYEQYF
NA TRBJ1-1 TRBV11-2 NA TGTGCCAGCAGCTTCAAGGGGTCTGAAGCTTTCTTT CASSFKGSEAFF
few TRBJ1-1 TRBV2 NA TGTGCCAGCACCCAGGGGAGCGCGAACACTGAAGCTTTCTTT CASTQGSANTEAFF
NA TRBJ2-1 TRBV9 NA TGTGCCAGCAGCGTACAAACAGGGTCCTACAATGAGCAGTTCTTC CASSVQTGSYNEQFF
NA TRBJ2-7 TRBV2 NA TGTGCCAGCAGTGAATCTGCCCCAGCATACGAGCAGTACTTC CASSESAPAYEQYF
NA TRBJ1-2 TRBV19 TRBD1 TGTGCCAGTAGGGGACAGGGGCACTATGGCTACACCTTC CASRGQGHYGYTF
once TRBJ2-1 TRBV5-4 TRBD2 TGTGCCAGCAGGCCGCGGCGGGAGTGGAACAATGAGCAGTTCTTC CASRPRREWNNEQFF
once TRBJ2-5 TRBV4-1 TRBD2 TGCGCCAGCAGCCTCCGGGCTAGCGGCACCCAGTACTTC CASSLRASGTQYF
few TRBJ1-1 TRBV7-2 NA TGTGCCAGCAGCTTAGTTGGCCAAGCTGAAGCTTTCTTT CASSLVGQAEAFF
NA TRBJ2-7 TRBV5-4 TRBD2 TGTGCCAGCAGCCTGGGACTAGCGGGAGGGAAGTATCTCTACGAGCAGTACTTC CASSLGLAGGKYLYEQYF
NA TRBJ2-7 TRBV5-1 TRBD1 TGCGCCAGCAGCTCTGGACAGGGGCTCTACGAGCAGTACTTC CASSSGQGLYEQYF
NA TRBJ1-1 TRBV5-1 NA TGCGCCAGCAGCTTGGCCTCGGTAGGCACTGAAGCTTTCTTT CASSLASVGTEAFF
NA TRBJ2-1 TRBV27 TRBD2 TGTGCCAGCAGTACAAGAGCGGGATATAGGGAGTTCTTC CASSTRAGYREFF
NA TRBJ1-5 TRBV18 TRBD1 TGTGCCAGCTCACCTGGGGACAGGGGCCGTCAGCCCCAGCATTTT CASSPGDRGRQPQHF
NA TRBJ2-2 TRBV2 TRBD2 TGTGCCAGCACTAGAGCGGGAGGGCCGACCGGGGAGCTGTTTTTT CASTRAGGPTGELFF
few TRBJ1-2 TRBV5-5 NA TGTGCCAGCAGCTTGGCCGGGACTCCGACGGGGGGCTACACCTTC CASSLAGTPTGGYTF
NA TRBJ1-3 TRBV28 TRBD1 TGTGCCAGCAGTTTATCGACAGGGGGAATCGGAAACACCATATATTTT CASSLSTGGIGNTIYF